This T cell receptor beta chain is drawn from a study of T cell responses to AZD1222 COVID-19 vaccine. Sequencing used immunoSEQ multiplex PCR; TCRdb keeps in-frame clones, though not all of them. The table lists around 47,000 clones, about 82% of them singletons, with about a fifth in the top ten. V lost 2 bases and J lost 1, with 8 bases in between. CDR3 length: 13 residues. CDR1 is GTSNPN and CDR2 is SVGIG in the germline V gene (reference sequence). The input for sequencing was peripheral blood, taken 28 days after the second dose of the MenACWY control vaccine. The rearrangement links TRBV30 to TRBJ1-1, with D perhaps TRBD1 (6 bases). This clonotype originated in an adult who received the MenACWY meningococcal vaccine as a control. As DNA, the CDR3 is TGTGCCTGGAGTAGACAGGCGAACACTGAAGCTTTCTTT. This codes for CAWSRQANTEAFF. Combining the CDR3 with reference TRBV30 and TRBJ1-1 gives the whole variable domain SQTIHQWPATLVQPVGSPLSLECTVEGTSNPNLYWYRQAAGRGLQLLFYSVGIGQISSEVPQNLSASRPQDRQFILSSKKLLLSDSGFYLCAWSRQANTEAFFGQGTRLTVV.